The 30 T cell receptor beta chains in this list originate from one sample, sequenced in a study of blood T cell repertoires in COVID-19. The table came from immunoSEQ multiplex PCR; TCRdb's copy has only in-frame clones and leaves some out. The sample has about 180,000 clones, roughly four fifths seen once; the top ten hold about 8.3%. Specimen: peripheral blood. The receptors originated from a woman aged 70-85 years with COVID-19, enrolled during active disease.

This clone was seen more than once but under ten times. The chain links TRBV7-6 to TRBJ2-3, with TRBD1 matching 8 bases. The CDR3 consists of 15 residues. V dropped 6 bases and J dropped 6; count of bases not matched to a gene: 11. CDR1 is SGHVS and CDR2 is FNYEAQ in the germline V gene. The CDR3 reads CASSPMARGLDTQYF. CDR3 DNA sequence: TGTGCCAGCAGTCCAATGGCCAGGGGGCTGGATACGCAGTATTTT.

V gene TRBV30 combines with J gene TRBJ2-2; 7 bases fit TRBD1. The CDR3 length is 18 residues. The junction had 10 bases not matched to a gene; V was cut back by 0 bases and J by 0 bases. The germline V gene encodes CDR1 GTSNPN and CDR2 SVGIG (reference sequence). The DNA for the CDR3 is TGTGCCTGGAGTGTACGGGACAGAACTATCCCGAACACCGGGGAGCTGTTTTTT. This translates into CAWSVRDRTIPNTGELFF.

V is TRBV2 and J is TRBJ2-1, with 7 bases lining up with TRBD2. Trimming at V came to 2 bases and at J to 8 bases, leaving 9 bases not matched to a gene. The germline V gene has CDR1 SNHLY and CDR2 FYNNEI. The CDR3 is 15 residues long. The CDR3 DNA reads TGTGCCAGCAGTGAACGGACTAGTCGCATCGATGAGCAGTTCTTC. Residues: CASSERTSRIDEQFF.

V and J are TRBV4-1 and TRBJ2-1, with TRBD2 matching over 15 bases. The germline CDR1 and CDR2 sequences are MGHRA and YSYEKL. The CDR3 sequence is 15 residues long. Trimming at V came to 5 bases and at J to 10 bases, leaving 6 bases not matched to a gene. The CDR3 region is CASSSGLAGGWEQFF. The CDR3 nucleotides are TGCGCCAGCAGCTCGGGACTAGCGGGAGGTTGGGAGCAGTTCTTC.

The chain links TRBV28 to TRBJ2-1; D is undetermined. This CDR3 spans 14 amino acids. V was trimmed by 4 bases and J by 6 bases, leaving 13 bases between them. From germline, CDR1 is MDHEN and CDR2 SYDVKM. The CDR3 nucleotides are TGTGCCAGCAGTTCCGGAAACTATATCAATGAGCAGTTCTTC. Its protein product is CASSSGNYINEQFF.

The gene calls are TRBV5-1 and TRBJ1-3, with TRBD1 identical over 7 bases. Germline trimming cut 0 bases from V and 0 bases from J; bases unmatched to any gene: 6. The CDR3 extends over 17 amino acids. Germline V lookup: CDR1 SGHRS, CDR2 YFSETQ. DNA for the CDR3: TGCGCCAGCAGCTTGGCGGGGGACAGCGCCTCTGGAAACACCATATATTTT. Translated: CASSLAGDSASGNTIYF.

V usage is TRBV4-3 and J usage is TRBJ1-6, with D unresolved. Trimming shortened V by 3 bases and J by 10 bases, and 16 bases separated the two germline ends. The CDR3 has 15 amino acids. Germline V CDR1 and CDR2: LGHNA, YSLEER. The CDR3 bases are TGCGCCAGCAGCCACGACAATACCGTGCAGTCACCCCTCCACTTT. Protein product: CASSHDNTVQSPLHF.

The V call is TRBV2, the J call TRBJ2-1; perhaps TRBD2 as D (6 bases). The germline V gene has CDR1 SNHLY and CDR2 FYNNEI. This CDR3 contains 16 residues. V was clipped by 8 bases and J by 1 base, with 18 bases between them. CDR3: CASGDPGDLSYNEQFF. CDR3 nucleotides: TGTGCCAGCGGGGACCCGGGGGACCTTTCCTACAATGAGCAGTTCTTC.

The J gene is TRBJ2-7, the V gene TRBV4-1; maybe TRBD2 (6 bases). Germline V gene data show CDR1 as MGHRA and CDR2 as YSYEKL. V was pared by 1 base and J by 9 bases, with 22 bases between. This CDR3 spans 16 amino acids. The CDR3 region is CASSQVSLARPSGQYF. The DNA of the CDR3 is TGCGCCAGCAGCCAAGTGAGTCTAGCGCGACCTTCAGGGCAGTACTTC.

CDR3 loop: CASSGRQGWGAEAFF. The CDR3, as DNA: TGTGCCAGCAGTGGGAGACAGGGTTGGGGCGCTGAAGCTTTCTTT. The chain couples TRBV6-2 or TRBV6-3 to TRBJ1-1; 7 bases align to TRBD1. CDR3 length equals 15 residues. Germline V gene lookup returns CDR1 MNHEY and CDR2 SVGEGT. V lost 5 bases, J lost 6 bases, and 12 bases stayed unmatched.

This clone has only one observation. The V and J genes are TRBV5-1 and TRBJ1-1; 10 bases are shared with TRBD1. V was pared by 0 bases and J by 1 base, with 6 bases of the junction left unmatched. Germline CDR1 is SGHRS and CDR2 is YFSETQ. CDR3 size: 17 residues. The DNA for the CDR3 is TGCGCCAGCAGCTTGGGACAGGGGGCTCAAGGGAACACTGAAGCTTTCTTT. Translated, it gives CASSLGQGAQGNTEAFF.

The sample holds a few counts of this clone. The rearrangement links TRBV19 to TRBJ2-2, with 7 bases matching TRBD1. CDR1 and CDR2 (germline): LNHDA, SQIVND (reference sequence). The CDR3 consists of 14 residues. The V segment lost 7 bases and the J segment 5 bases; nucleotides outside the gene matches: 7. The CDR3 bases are TGTGCCAGTACGGACAGGTTCATAACCGGGGAGCTGTTTTTT. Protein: CASTDRFITGELFF.

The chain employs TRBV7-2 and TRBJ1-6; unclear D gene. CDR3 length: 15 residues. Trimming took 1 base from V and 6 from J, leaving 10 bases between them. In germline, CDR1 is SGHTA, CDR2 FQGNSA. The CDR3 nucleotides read TGTGCCAGCAGCTTAGAGGGCGCGGGTAATTCACCCCTCCACTTT. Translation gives CASSLEGAGNSPLHF.

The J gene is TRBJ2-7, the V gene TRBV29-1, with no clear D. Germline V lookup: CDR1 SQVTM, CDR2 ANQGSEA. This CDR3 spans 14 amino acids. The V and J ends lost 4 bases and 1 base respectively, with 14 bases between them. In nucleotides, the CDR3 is TGCAGCGTTGTGGTTTCTGACATGTCCTACGAGCAGTACTTC. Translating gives CSVVVSDMSYEQYF.

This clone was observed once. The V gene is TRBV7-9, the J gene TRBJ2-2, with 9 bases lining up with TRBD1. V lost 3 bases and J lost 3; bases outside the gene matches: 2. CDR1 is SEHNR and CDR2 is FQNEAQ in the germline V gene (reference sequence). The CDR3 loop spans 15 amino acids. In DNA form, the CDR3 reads TGTGCCAGCAGCTTCCGGGACAGGGACACCGGGGAGCTGTTTTTT. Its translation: CASSFRDRDTGELFF.

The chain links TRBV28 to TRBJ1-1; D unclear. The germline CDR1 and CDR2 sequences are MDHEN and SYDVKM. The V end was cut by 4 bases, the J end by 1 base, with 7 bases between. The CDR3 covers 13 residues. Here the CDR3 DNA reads TGTGCCAGCAGTTACAGTAGGAACACTGAAGCTTTCTTT. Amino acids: CASSYSRNTEAFF.

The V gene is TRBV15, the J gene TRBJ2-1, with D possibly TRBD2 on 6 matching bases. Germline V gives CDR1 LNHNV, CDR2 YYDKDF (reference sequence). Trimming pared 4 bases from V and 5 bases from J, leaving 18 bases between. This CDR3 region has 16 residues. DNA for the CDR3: TGTGCCACCAGCAAATTACTAGCCGACCTCGACAATGAGCAGTTCTTC. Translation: CATSKLLADLDNEQFF.

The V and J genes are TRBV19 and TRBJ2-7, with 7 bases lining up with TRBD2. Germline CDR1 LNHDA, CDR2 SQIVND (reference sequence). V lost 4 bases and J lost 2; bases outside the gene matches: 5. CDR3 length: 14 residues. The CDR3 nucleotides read TGTGCCAGTAGTACCCCCCGGGGGGCCTACGAGCAGTACTTC. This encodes CASSTPRGAYEQYF. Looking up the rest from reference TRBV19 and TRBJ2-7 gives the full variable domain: DGGITQSPKYLFRKEGQNVTLSCEQNLNHDAMYWYRQDPGQGLRLIYYSQIVNDFQKGDIAEGYSVSREKKESFPLTVTSAQKNPTAFYLCASSTPRGAYEQYFGPGTRLTVT.

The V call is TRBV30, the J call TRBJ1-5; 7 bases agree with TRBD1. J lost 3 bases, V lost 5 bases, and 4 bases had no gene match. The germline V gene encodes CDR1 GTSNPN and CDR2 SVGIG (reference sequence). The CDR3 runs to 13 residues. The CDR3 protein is CAWEGAPNQPQHF. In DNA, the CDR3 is TGTGCCTGGGAGGGGGCTCCCAATCAGCCCCAGCATTTT.

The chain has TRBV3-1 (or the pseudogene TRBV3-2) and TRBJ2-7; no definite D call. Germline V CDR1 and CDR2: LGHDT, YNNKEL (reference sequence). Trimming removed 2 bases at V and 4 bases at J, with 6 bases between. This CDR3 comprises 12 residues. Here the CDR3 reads CASSQSGYEQYF. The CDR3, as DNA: TGTGCCAGCAGCCAATCCGGTTACGAGCAGTACTTC.

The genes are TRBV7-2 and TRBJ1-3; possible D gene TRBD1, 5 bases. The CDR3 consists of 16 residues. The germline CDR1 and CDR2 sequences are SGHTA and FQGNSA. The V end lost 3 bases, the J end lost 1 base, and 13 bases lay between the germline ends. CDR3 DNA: TGTGCCAGCAGCTTGGGACTCGTCGCGTCTGGAAACACCATATATTTT. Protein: CASSLGLVASGNTIYF.

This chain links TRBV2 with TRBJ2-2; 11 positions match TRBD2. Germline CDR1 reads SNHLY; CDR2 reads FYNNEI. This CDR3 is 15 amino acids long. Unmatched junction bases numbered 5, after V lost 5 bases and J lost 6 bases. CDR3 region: CASSMASGRSGELFF. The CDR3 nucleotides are TGTGCCAGCAGTATGGCTAGCGGGAGGTCCGGGGAGCTGTTTTTT.

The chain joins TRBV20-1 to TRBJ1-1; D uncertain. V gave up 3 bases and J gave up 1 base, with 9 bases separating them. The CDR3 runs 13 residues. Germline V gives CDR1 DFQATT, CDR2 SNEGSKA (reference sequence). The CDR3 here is CSASWARNTEAFF. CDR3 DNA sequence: TGCAGTGCTAGTTGGGCCAGGAACACTGAAGCTTTCTTT.

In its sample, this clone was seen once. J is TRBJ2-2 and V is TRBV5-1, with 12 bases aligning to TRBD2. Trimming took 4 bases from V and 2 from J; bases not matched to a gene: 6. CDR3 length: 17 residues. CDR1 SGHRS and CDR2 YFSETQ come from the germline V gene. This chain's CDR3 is CASSPGLAGSNTGELFF. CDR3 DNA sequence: TGCGCCAGCAGCCCGGGACTAGCGGGCTCAAACACCGGGGAGCTGTTTTTT.

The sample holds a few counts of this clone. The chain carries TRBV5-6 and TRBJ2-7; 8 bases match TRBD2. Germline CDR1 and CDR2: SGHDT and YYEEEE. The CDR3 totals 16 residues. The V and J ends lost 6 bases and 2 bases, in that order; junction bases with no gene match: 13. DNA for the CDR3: TGTGCCAGCACCCACATGCGGCTAGCGGGCCCCTACGAGCAGTACTTC. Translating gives CASTHMRLAGPYEQYF.

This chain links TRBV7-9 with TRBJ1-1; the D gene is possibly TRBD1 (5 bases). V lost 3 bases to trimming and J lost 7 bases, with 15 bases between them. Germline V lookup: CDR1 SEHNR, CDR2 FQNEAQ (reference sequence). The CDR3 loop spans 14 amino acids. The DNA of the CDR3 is TGTGCCAGCAGCTTTCCAAAAGGTCAGGGTGAAGCTTTCTTT. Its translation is CASSFPKGQGEAFF.

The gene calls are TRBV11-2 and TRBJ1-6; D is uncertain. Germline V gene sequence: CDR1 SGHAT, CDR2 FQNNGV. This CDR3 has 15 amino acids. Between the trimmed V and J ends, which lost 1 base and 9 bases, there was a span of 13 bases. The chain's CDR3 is CASSLVAGAGSPLHF. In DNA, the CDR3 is TGTGCCAGCAGCTTAGTGGCGGGCGCAGGTTCACCCCTCCACTTT.

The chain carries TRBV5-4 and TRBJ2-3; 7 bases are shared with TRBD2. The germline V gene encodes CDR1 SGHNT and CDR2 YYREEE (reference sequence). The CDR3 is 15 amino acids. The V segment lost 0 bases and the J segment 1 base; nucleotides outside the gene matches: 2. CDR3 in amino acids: CASSLVSGGTDTQYF. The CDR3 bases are TGTGCCAGCAGCTTGGTGAGCGGGGGCACAGATACGCAGTATTTT.

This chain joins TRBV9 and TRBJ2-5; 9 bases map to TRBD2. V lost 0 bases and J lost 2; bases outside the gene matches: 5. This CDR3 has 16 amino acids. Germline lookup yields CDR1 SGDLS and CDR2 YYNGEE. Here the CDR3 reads CASSVVGRGGQETQYF. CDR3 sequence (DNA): TGTGCCAGCAGCGTAGTTGGGCGGGGGGGACAAGAGACCCAGTACTTC.

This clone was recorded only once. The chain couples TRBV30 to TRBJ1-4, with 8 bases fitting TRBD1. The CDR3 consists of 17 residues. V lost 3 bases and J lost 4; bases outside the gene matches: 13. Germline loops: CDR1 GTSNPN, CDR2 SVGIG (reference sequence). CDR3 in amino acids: CAWRGPQGAPGNEKLFF. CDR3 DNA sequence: TGTGCCTGGAGGGGACCTCAGGGGGCGCCCGGTAATGAAAAACTGTTTTTT.